The 31 T cell receptor beta chains listed next were all sequenced from one sample in a study of blood T cell repertoires in COVID-19. The table came from immunoSEQ multiplex PCR; TCRdb's copy has only in-frame clones and leaves some out. The data show hundreds of thousands of clones, around nine tenths seen once. The sequenced material came from peripheral blood. Source of these receptors: a man aged 55 to 70 with COVID-19, enrolled during active disease.

The CDR3: CASSPEVLVAGVTYF. The CDR3 DNA reads as TGCGCCAGCAGTCCGGAGGTGTTGGTAGCGGGGGTGACGTACTTC. The genes are TRBV5-1 and TRBJ2-7; 9 nucleotides line up with TRBD2. V shed 5 bases, J shed 12 bases, and the junction held 18 bases outside the gene matches. CDR3 length equals 15 residues. Germline V CDR1 and CDR2: SGHRS, YFSETQ.

The chain is built from TRBV2 and TRBJ1-3; TRBD1 might be the D (5 bases). Per the germline V gene, CDR1 is SNHLY and CDR2 is FYNNEI. V lost 4 bases and J lost 2, with 9 bases in between. The CDR3 is made up of 14 amino acids. The CDR3 protein is CASSVEGAGNTIYF. DNA for the CDR3: TGTGCCAGCAGTGTGGAAGGGGCTGGAAACACCATATATTTT. Filled out from reference TRBV2 and TRBJ1-3, the complete variable domain reads EPEVTQTPSHQVTQMGQEVILRCVPISNHLYFYWYRQILGQKVEFLVSFYNNEISEKSEIFDDQFSVERPDGSNFTLKIRSTKLEDSAMYFCASSVEGAGNTIYFGEGSWLTVV.

V gene TRBV10-3 combines with J gene TRBJ2-1; 7 nucleotides align to TRBD2. The junction had 10 bases not matched to a gene; V was cut back by 4 bases and J by 4 bases. In germline, CDR1 is ENHRY, CDR2 SYGVKD. The CDR3 spans 16 residues. Here the CDR3 reads CAISGSASGEYNEQFF. CDR3 nucleotides: TGTGCCATCAGTGGCAGCGCTAGCGGAGAATACAATGAGCAGTTCTTC.

The genes are TRBV6-5 and TRBJ2-7; 7 bases match TRBD1. V dropped 4 bases and J dropped 6; count of bases not matched to a gene: 12. CDR1 is MNHEY and CDR2 is SVGAGI in the germline V gene. CDR3 length: 15 residues. The DNA of the CDR3 is TGTGCCAGCAGTTCATCCCCGACAGGGTCGTCCGAGCAGTACTTC. Translation: CASSSSPTGSSEQYF.

The V and J genes are TRBV5-1 and TRBJ2-6; tentatively, D is TRBD2 (6 bases). CDR1 and CDR2 (germline): SGHRS, YFSETQ. The CDR3 sequence is 17 residues long. V was pared by 2 bases and J by 4 bases, with 16 bases between. DNA for the CDR3: TGCGCCAGCAGCTTCCCCGTGGAGGGTTCGGGGGCCAACGTCCTGACTTTC. This codes for CASSFPVEGSGANVLTF. Together with reference TRBV5-1 and TRBJ2-6, the CDR3 gives the full variable domain: KAGVTQTPRYLIKTRGQQVTLSCSPISGHRSVSWYQQTPGQGLQFLFEYFSETQRNKGNFPGRFSGRQFSNSRSEMNVSTLELGDSALYLCASSFPVEGSGANVLTFGAGSRLTVL.

The V and J genes are TRBV5-4 and TRBJ1-6; TRBD1 matches at 9 bases. Trimming removed 2 bases from V and 10 bases from J; junction bases left unmatched: 4. Germline values: CDR1 SGHNT, CDR2 YYREEE (reference sequence). This CDR3 is 14 amino acids long. CDR3 region: CASSFGQGSSPLHF. The CDR3 DNA is TGTGCCAGCAGCTTTGGACAGGGGAGCTCACCCCTCCACTTT.

The chain has TRBV24-1 and TRBJ2-4; 7 bases are a match to TRBD1. Germline V gene data show CDR1 as KGHDR and CDR2 as SFDVKD. This CDR3 spans 16 amino acids. V was clipped by 4 bases and J by 3 bases; unmatched bases: 8. CDR3 amino acids: CATSDGTALSKNIQYF. The DNA of the CDR3 is TGTGCCACCAGTGACGGGACAGCCCTTAGCAAAAACATTCAGTACTTC.

The CDR3: CASSVESGGAGYTF. For the CDR3, the DNA is TGTGCCAGCAGCGTAGAGTCTGGGGGCGCCGGCTACACCTTC. The chain is built from TRBV9 and TRBJ1-2; D is perhaps TRBD1 (6 bases). V was pared by 0 bases and J by 8 bases, with 14 bases between. Germline CDR1 and CDR2: SGDLS and YYNGEE. The CDR3 contains 14 residues. The full variable domain, rest sourced from reference TRBV9 and TRBJ1-2, is DSGVTQTPKHLITATGQRVTLRCSPRSGDLSVYWYQQSLDQGLQFLIQYYNGEERAKGNILERFSAQQFPDLHSELNLSSLELGDSALYFCASSVESGGAGYTFGSGTRLTVV.

There are a few counts of this clone. The J gene is TRBJ1-2, the V gene TRBV5-1, with a weak D call TRBD1 (6 bases). Germline assignment: CDR1 SGHRS and CDR2 YFSETQ. The CDR3 runs to 15 residues. Trimming shortened V by 8 bases and J by 3 bases, and 20 bases separated the two germline ends. The CDR3 region is CASSLGQNPDYGYTF. The CDR3, as DNA: TGCGCCAGTTCCTTAGGACAGAATCCAGACTATGGCTACACCTTC. The full variable domain, rest sourced from reference TRBV5-1 and TRBJ1-2, is KAGVTQTPRYLIKTRGQQVTLSCSPISGHRSVSWYQQTPGQGLQFLFEYFSETQRNKGNFPGRFSGRQFSNSRSEMNVSTLELGDSALYLCASSLGQNPDYGYTFGSGTRLTVV.

This rearrangement joins TRBV5-6 to TRBJ2-1, with unresolved D. Trimming removed 1 base from V and 3 bases from J, with 8 bases in between. The CDR3 extends over 14 amino acids. CDR1 SGHDT and CDR2 YYEEEE come from the germline V gene. CDR3 nucleotide sequence: TGTGCCAGCAGCTTGACTGGTGGCTACAATGAGCAGTTCTTC. Protein sequence: CASSLTGGYNEQFF.

The rearrangement links TRBV18 to TRBJ1-1, with D possibly being TRBD1 (5 bases). The V and J ends lost 6 bases and 5 bases respectively, with 19 bases between them. Germline assignment: CDR1 KGHSH and CDR2 LQKENI. CDR3 length equals 15 residues. CDR3: CASSGPMPGGTEAFF. The CDR3, as DNA: TGTGCCAGCTCGGGACCTATGCCGGGAGGGACTGAAGCTTTCTTT.

The V and J genes are TRBV11-3 and TRBJ2-7, with 8 positions matching TRBD1. The germline CDR1 and CDR2 sequences are SGHNT and YENEEA. After removal of 5 bases from V and 3 bases from J, the junction contained 6 bases not matched to a gene. CDR3 length: 14 residues. Here the CDR3 DNA reads TGTGCCAGCAGCACCGGGACAGGAAACTACGAGCAGTACTTC. This encodes CASSTGTGNYEQYF.

V is TRBV18 and J is TRBJ2-2, with D possibly matching TRBD1 (5 bases). The V and J ends lost 0 bases and 0 bases respectively, with 11 bases between them. This CDR3 has 17 amino acids. The germline V gene has CDR1 KGHSH and CDR2 LQKENI. This CDR3 reads CASSPPQGYTNTGELFF. For the CDR3, the DNA is TGTGCCAGCTCACCACCTCAGGGTTACACGAACACCGGGGAGCTGTTTTTT.

The J gene is TRBJ2-7, the V gene TRBV5-8, with a weak D call TRBD1 (5 bases). The V and J ends lost 7 bases and 2 bases respectively, with 13 bases between them. The CDR3 has 13 residues. Looked up from germline, CDR1 is SGHTS and CDR2 is YDEGEE. The DNA for the CDR3 is TGTGCCAGCTCCAGACAAGGGGCCTACGAGCAGTACTTC. Amino acids: CASSRQGAYEQYF.

The chain recombines TRBV19 with TRBJ1-4, with unresolved D. From germline, CDR1 is LNHDA and CDR2 SQIVND (reference sequence). The CDR3 consists of 13 residues. Trimming shortened V by 0 bases and J by 7 bases, and 6 bases separated the two germline ends. The CDR3 here is CASSIDHSEKLFF. In DNA, the CDR3 is TGTGCCAGTAGTATAGACCATTCTGAAAAACTGTTTTTT.

The rearrangement links TRBV7-2 to TRBJ1-1; D remains unclear. Looked up from germline, CDR1 is SGHTA and CDR2 is FQGNSA. This CDR3 has 11 amino acids. Trimming left V 4 bases short and J 8 bases short, with 8 bases between. This chain's CDR3 is CASSSALEAFF. CDR3 nucleotides: TGTGCCAGCAGCTCCGCGCTCGAAGCTTTCTTT.

This clone has only one observation. CDR3 sequence reads: CASSLVGGRAVAKNIQYF. For the CDR3, the DNA is TGTGCCAGCAGCTTAGTGGGCGGGAGGGCCGTGGCCAAAAACATTCAGTACTTC. The rearrangement joins TRBV7-9 to TRBJ2-4; 9 positions match TRBD2. This CDR3 spans 18 amino acids. Germline values: CDR1 SEHNR, CDR2 FQNEAQ (reference sequence). With 1 base clipped from V and 1 base from J, the junction kept 8 bases outside the gene matches.

This clone was seen a handful of times. The chain uses TRBV28 and TRBJ2-3, with 8 bases fitting TRBD2. The CDR3 runs 15 residues. Trimming cost V 2 bases and J 7 bases; bases outside gene matches: 8. The germline V gene has CDR1 MDHEN and CDR2 SYDVKM. CDR3 loop: CASSLPGLVANTQYF. In DNA form, the CDR3 reads TGTGCCAGCAGTTTACCGGGACTAGTCGCAAATACGCAGTATTTT.

Details on this clone: The identical CDR3 is also encoded by other nucleotide sequences in the sample. V usage is TRBV3-1 (or the pseudogene TRBV3-2) and J usage is TRBJ1-6; 9 bases agree with TRBD1. The CDR3 is 15 amino acids. Unmatched junction bases numbered 2, after V lost 1 base and J lost 7 bases. Germline V gene data show CDR1 as LGHDT and CDR2 as YNNKEL (reference sequence). The CDR3 spells CASSQGQGGNSPLHF. CDR3 nucleotide sequence: TGTGCCAGCAGCCAAGGACAGGGGGGCAATTCACCCCTCCACTTT.

This clone occurred once. This chain connects TRBV21-1 to TRBJ1-5. TRBV21-1 is given as a pseudogene. The CDR3 runs to 17 residues. CDR3 amino acids: CASSNNIAGYSNQPQHF. For the CDR3, the DNA is TGTGCCAGCAGCAATAATATCGCGGGGTATAGCAATCAGCCCCAGCATTTT.

The chain has TRBV24-1 and TRBJ2-5; 8 positions match TRBD2. Trimming removed 9 bases from V and 5 bases from J; junction bases left unmatched: 13. This CDR3 comprises 15 residues. The germline CDR1 and CDR2 sequences are KGHDR and SFDVKD. The CDR3 sequence: CATSEGSGKKETQYF. CDR3 nucleotide sequence: TGTGCCACCTCGGAGGGTAGCGGGAAGAAGGAGACCCAGTACTTC.

The chain uses TRBV2 and TRBJ2-2, with 7 bases identical to TRBD1. The J segment lost 1 base and the V segment lost 4 bases, leaving 9 bases of the junction unmatched. The length of the CDR3 is 17 residues. Germline assignment: CDR1 SNHLY and CDR2 FYNNEI. CDR3: CASSVTPGQMNTGELFF. The DNA of the CDR3 is TGTGCCAGCAGTGTAACGCCGGGACAGATGAACACCGGGGAGCTGTTTTTT. The complete variable domain, with remaining parts taken from reference TRBV2 and TRBJ2-2, reads EPEVTQTPSHQVTQMGQEVILRCVPISNHLYFYWYRQILGQKVEFLVSFYNNEISEKSEIFDDQFSVERPDGSNFTLKIRSTKLEDSAMYFCASSVTPGQMNTGELFFGEGSRLTVL.

The chain recombines TRBV3-1 (or the pseudogene TRBV3-2) with TRBJ2-1, with TRBD2 matching 8 bases. This CDR3 has 14 amino acids. Germline trimming cut 0 bases from V and 7 bases from J; bases unmatched to any gene: 2. CDR1 is LGHDT, CDR2 YNNKEL, per germline (reference sequence). The CDR3, as DNA: TGTGCCAGCAGCCAAGAAAGCGGGAGTAATGAGCAGTTCTTC. This translates into CASSQESGSNEQFF.

The chain carries TRBV6-2 or TRBV6-3 and TRBJ2-1, with D maybe TRBD2 (6 bases). Germline CDR1 MNHEY, CDR2 SVGEGT. This CDR3 comprises 17 residues. V was clipped by 2 bases and J by 8 bases, with 22 bases between them. CDR3 residues: CASSYETGSGGRYEQFF. CDR3 in DNA: TGTGCCAGCAGTTACGAGACGGGTAGCGGAGGACGGTATGAGCAGTTCTTC.

In DNA, the CDR3 is TGTGCCAGCCGCTCCAGGGGGAACACCGGGGAGCTGTTTTTT. This encodes CASRSRGNTGELFF. The chain employs TRBV6-6 and TRBJ2-2; weak D call: TRBD1 (6 bases). The CDR3 sequence is 14 residues long. V was shortened by 8 bases and J by 1 base, with 11 bases between the two germline ends. CDR1 and CDR2 (germline): MNHNY, SVGAGI (reference sequence).

This rearrangement joins TRBV7-2 to TRBJ2-7, with 7 bases aligning to TRBD1. This CDR3 is built from 16 residues. The V segment lost 1 base and the J segment 3 bases; nucleotides outside the gene matches: 9. Germline CDR1 reads SGHTA; CDR2 reads FQGNSA. CDR3 in DNA: TGTGCCAGCAGCTTAGGAAACAGGGGATGGGACTACGAGCAGTACTTC. Its translation is CASSLGNRGWDYEQYF.

The chain links TRBV5-1 to TRBJ1-2; D gene unclear. Germline V gene sequence: CDR1 SGHRS, CDR2 YFSETQ. This CDR3 contains 14 residues. V lost 4 bases, J lost 3 bases, and 13 bases lay in between. The CDR3: CASSPAGTHYGYTF. The CDR3 DNA follows: TGCGCCAGCAGCCCGGCAGGCACCCACTATGGCTACACCTTC.

The chain couples TRBV28 to TRBJ1-5; D perhaps matches TRBD1 (6 bases). The CDR3 consists of 14 residues. V lost 5 bases, J lost 2 bases, and 10 bases lay in between. Germline assignment: CDR1 MDHEN and CDR2 SYDVKM. The CDR3 region has the DNA TGTGCCAGCAGTCCTACAGGGCGCAATCAGCCCCAGCATTTT. Translated, it gives CASSPTGRNQPQHF.

The chain carries TRBV28 and TRBJ2-7, with a tentative D call TRBD1 (6 bases). Germline CDR1 is MDHEN and CDR2 is SYDVKM. CDR3 length: 15 residues. The germline V and J ends were trimmed by 3 bases and 2 bases, with 14 bases remaining between them. The CDR3 DNA is TGTGCCAGCAGTTTTGGGTTAGGGGGTCCCTACGAGCAGTACTTC. As protein: CASSFGLGGPYEQYF.

The CDR3 DNA reads as TGTGCCAGCAGCTATAGTTCTGGGGCCAACGTCCTGACTTTC. Its protein is CASSYSSGANVLTF. The rearrangement joins TRBV27 to TRBJ2-6; D gene unclear. Trimming pared 6 bases from V and 1 base from J, leaving 7 bases between. Germline V gene lookup returns CDR1 MNHEY and CDR2 SMNVEV (reference sequence). CDR3 length: 14 amino acids. The complete variable domain, with remaining parts taken from reference TRBV27 and TRBJ2-6, reads EAQVTQNPRYLITVTGKKLTVTCSQNMNHEYMSWYRQDPGLGLRQIYYSMNVEVTDKGDVPEGYKVSRKEKRNFPLILESPSPNQTSLYFCASSYSSGANVLTFGAGSRLTVL.

The gene calls are TRBV30 and TRBJ2-2; 7 bases are shared with TRBD2. Losses at the gene ends were 4 bases for V and 7 bases for J; bases not matched to a gene: 6. This CDR3 has 13 amino acids. Germline lookup yields CDR1 GTSNPN and CDR2 SVGIG (reference sequence). The CDR3, as DNA: TGTGCCTGGACCGCCTGGGGGGGCGGGGAGCTGTTTTTT. This gives the protein CAWTAWGGGELFF.